This T cell receptor (beta chain) is from a study of T cell changes during pregnancy in multiple sclerosis. Per germline, CDR1 MRHNA and CDR2 SNTAGT. V lost 3 bases, J lost 0 bases, and 6 bases lay in between. The CDR3 is 15 amino acids. The data were produced by immunoSEQ multiplex PCR, yet TCRdb's version contains in-frame clones alone and is incomplete. Here the sample spans approximately 100,000 clones, about 90% being singletons. The J gene is TRBJ2-6, the V gene TRBV6-4; D possibly corresponds to TRBD1 (5 bases). Sequencing used peripheral blood, obtained after pregnancy. This receptor was taken from a female donor in good health, enrolled as a control in a pregnancy study. The CDR3 region is CASSEDSSGANVLTF. The CDR3 nucleotides are TGTGCCAGCAGTGAAGACAGCTCTGGGGCCAACGTCCTGACTTTC.